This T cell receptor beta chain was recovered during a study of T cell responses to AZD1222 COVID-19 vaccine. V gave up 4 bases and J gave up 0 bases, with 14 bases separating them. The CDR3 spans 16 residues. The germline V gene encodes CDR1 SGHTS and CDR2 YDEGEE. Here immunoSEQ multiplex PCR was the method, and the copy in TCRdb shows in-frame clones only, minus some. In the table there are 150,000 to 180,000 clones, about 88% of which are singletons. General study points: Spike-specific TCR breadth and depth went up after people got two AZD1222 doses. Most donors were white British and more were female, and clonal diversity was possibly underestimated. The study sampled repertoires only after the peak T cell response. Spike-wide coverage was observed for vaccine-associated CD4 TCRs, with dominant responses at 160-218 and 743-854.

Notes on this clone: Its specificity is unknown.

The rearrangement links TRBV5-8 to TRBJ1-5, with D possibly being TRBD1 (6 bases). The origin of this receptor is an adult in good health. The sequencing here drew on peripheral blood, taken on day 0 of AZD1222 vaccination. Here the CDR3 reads CASSLSTGHSNQPQHF. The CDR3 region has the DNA TGTGCCAGCAGCCTTTCGACAGGCCATAGCAATCAGCCCCAGCATTTT. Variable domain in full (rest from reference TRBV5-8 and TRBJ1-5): EAGVTQSPTHLIKTRGQQATLRCSPISGHTSVYWYQQALGLGLQFLLWYDEGEERNRGNFPPRFSGRQFPNYSSELNVNALELEDSALYLCASSLSTGHSNQPQHFGDGTRLSIL.